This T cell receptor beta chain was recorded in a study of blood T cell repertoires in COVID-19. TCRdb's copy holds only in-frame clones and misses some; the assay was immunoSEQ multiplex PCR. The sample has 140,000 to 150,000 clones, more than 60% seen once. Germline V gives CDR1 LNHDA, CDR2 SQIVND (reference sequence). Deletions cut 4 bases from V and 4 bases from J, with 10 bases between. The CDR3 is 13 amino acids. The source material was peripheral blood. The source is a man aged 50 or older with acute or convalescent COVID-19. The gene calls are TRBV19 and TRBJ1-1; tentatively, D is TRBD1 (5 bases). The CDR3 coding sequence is TGTGCCAGTAGTACAGGGATGGGCACTGAAGCTTTCTTT. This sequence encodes CASSTGMGTEAFF.